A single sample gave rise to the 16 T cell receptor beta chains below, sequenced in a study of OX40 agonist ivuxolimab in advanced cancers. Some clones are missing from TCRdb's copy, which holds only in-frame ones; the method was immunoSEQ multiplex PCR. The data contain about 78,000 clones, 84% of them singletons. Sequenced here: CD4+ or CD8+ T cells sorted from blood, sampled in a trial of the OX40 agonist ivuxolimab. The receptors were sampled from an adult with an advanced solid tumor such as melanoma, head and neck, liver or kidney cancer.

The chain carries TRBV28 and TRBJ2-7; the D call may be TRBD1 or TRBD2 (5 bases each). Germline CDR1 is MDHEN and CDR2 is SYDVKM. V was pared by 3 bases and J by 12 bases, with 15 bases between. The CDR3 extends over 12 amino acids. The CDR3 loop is CASSFRDGARYF. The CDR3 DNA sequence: TGTGCCAGCAGTTTCCGGGACGGTGCAAGGTACTTC.

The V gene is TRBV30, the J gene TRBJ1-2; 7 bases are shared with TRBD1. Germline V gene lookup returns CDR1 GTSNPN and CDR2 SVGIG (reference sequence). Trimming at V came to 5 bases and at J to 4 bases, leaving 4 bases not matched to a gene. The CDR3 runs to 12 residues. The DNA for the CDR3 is TGTGCCTGGGGGACAGCGCGCTATGGCTACACCTTC. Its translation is CAWGTARYGYTF. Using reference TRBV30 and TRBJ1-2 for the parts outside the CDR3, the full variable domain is SQTIHQWPATLVQPVGSPLSLECTVEGTSNPNLYWYRQAAGRGLQLLFYSVGIGQISSEVPQNLSASRPQDRQFILSSKKLLLSDSGFYLCAWGTARYGYTFGSGTRLTVV.

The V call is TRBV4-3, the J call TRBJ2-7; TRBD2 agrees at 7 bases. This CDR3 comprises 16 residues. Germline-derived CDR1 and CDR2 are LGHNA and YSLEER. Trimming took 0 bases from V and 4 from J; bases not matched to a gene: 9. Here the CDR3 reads CASSQDYGGKVYEQYF. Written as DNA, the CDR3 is TGCGCCAGCAGCCAAGATTACGGGGGGAAAGTTTACGAGCAGTACTTC.

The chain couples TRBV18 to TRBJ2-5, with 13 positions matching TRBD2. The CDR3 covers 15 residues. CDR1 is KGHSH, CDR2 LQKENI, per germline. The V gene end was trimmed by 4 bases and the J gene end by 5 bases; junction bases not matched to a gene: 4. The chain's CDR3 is CASSQGLAGVETQYF. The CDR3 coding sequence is TGTGCCAGCTCACAAGGACTAGCGGGAGTGGAGACCCAGTACTTC.

The CDR3 protein is CASSRTGTQPQHF. CDR3 bases: TGTGCCAGCAGCCGGACAGGGACTCAGCCCCAGCATTTT. The chain combines TRBV27 with TRBJ1-5; 8 positions match TRBD1. V shed 6 bases and J 6 bases; nucleotides not matched to a gene: 4. Germline CDR1 MNHEY, CDR2 SMNVEV (reference sequence). There are 13 residues in the CDR3.

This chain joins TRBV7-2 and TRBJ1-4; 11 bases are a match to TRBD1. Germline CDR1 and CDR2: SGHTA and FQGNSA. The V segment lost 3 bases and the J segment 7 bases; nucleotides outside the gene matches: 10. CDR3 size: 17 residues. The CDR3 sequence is CASSFPQGQGAGEKLFF. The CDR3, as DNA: TGTGCCAGCAGCTTTCCCCAAGGACAGGGGGCTGGTGAAAAACTGTTTTTT.

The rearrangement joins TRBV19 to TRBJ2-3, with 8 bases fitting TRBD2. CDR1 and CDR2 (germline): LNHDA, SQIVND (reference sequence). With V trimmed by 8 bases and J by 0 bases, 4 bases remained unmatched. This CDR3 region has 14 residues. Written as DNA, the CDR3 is TGTGCCAGTCGCCCGGGGGGGAGCACAGATACGCAGTATTTT. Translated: CASRPGGSTDTQYF.

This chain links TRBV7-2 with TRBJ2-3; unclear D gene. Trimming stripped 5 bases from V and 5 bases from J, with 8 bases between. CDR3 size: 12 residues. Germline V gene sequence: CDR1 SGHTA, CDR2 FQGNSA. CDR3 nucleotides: TGTGCCAGCAGCCCCGAAGGAGATACGCAGTATTTT. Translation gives CASSPEGDTQYF.

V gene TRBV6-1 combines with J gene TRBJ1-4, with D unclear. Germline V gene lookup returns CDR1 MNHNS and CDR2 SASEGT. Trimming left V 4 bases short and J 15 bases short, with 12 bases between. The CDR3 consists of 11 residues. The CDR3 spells CASSGGATMFF. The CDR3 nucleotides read TGTGCCAGCAGTGGAGGAGCGACGATGTTTTTT.

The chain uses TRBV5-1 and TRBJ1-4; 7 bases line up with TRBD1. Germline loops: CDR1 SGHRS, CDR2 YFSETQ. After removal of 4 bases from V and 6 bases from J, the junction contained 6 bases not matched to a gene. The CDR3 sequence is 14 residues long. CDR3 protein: CASSPRQGYEKLFF. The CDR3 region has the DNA TGCGCCAGCAGCCCCCGACAGGGTTATGAAAAACTGTTTTTT.

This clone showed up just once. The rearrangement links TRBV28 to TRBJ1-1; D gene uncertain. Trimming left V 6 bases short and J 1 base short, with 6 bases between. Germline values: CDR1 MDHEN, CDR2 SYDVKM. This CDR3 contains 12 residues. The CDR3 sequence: CASRLQNTEAFF. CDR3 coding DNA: TGTGCCAGCAGGCTTCAGAACACTGAAGCTTTCTTT.

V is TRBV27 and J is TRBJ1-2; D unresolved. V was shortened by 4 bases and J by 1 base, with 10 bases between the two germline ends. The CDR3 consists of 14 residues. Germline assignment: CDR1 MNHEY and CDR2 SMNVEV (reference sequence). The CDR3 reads CASSSNTLNYGYTF. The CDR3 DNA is TGTGCCAGCAGTTCCAATACACTTAACTATGGCTACACCTTC.

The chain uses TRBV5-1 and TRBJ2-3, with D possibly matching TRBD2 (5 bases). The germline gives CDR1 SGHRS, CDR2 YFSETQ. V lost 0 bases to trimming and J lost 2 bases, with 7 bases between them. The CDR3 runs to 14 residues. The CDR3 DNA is TGCGCCAGCAGCTTGGATAGCGTCACAGATACGCAGTATTTT. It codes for CASSLDSVTDTQYF.

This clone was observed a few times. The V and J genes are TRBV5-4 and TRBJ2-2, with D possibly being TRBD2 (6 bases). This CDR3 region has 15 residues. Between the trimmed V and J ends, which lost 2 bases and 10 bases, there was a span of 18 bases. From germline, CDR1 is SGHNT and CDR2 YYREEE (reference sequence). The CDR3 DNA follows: TGTGCCAGCAGCTTAGCCCCGGGACTTAAAACGGAGCTGTTTTTT. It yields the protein CASSLAPGLKTELFF.

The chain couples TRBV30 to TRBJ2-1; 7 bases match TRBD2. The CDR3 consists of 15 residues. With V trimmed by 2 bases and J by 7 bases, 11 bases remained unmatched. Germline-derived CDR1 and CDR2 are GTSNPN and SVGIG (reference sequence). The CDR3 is CAWSPKAGLVNEQFF. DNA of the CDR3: TGTGCCTGGAGTCCAAAGGCCGGACTAGTGAATGAGCAGTTCTTC.

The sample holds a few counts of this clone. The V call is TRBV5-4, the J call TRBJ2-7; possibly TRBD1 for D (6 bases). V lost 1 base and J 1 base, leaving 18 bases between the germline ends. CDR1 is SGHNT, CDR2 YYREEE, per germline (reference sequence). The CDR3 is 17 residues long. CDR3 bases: TGTGCCAGCAGCTTGAGTGTTAGCCAGGGGAAATCCTACGAGCAGTACTTC. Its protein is CASSLSVSQGKSYEQYF.